This T cell receptor (beta chain) appears in the sequencing data of a study of response to subunit inactivated influenza vaccine. Between the trimmed V and J ends, which lost 6 bases and 4 bases, there was a span of 10 bases. The CDR3 runs 13 residues. This clonotype was detected a few times. In TCRdb, the RT-PCR reads were re-called with MiXCR into one record per CDR3 protein. The sample has about 570,000 distinct CDR3 sequences; approximately 10% are singletons. The sample was also linked to a second study, of T cells expressing NK-cell markers. That study reports: 5'RACE template switching with UMIs produced the TCR beta cDNA. TCR beta repertoires came from sorted CD3+CD56+NKG2C+, CD3+CD56+NKG2C- and CD3+CD56-NKG2C+ T cells. A range of 1.0-7.0% of CD8+ T cells consisted of dominant NKG2C+ clonotypes in 5 or 6 donors. Whether expanded NKG2C+ T cell clones were HCMV specific stayed uncertain.

Sequenced material: PBMCs from blood, taken on the day of vaccination. This clonotype originated in a man aged 45-60 years who received an inactivated influenza vaccine. This chain links TRBV12-3 or TRBV12-4 with TRBJ1-3; no definite D call. CDR3 DNA sequence: TGTGCCAGCAGCTCTCACGGCGGAAACACCATATATTTT. Protein product: CASSSHGGNTIYF.